The 28 T cell receptor beta chains reported below all come from one sample, sequenced in a study of a mutant IDH1 vaccine in newly diagnosed glioma. Assay used: immunoSEQ multiplex PCR; TCRdb lists only in-frame clones, some missing. This table holds tens of thousands of clones, 70% to 90% found once. Time point described: baseline, week 1 (first vaccination visit). Treatment defined: pre-vaccination baseline after standard-of-care therapy. The sample consisted of PBMCs, taken from a glioma patient treated with radiotherapy, temozolomide or both. The receptors stem from a man aged 40-50 years with glioma.

The genes are TRBV19 and TRBJ2-7; D is unclear. The CDR3 consists of 14 residues. The germline CDR1 and CDR2 sequences are LNHDA and SQIVND (reference sequence). V gave up 7 bases and J gave up 5 bases, with 18 bases separating them. CDR3 DNA sequence: TGTGCCAGTACCCCAGGTACCAGCTTCCACGAGCAGTACTTC. Translated, it gives CASTPGTSFHEQYF. Using reference TRBV19 and TRBJ2-7 for the parts outside the CDR3, the full variable domain is DGGITQSPKYLFRKEGQNVTLSCEQNLNHDAMYWYRQDPGQGLRLIYYSQIVNDFQKGDIAEGYSVSREKKESFPLTVTSAQKNPTAFYLCASTPGTSFHEQYFGPGTRLTVT.

This clone was seen only once. The chain uses TRBV7-2 and TRBJ1-4; 7 positions match TRBD1. Germline V lookup: CDR1 SGHTA, CDR2 FQGNSA. The CDR3 contains 15 residues. V gave up 0 bases and J gave up 8 bases; unmatched junction bases: 6. In DNA, the CDR3 is TGTGCCAGCAGCTTAGCGGTCACACAGGGGGAAAAACTGTTTTTT. It translates to CASSLAVTQGEKLFF.

V is TRBV7-9 and J is TRBJ2-7; no definite D call. CDR1 and CDR2 (germline): SEHNR, FQNEAQ (reference sequence). This CDR3 is 14 amino acids long. V was shortened by 0 bases and J by 2 bases, with 8 bases between the two germline ends. The CDR3 nucleotides read TGTGCCAGCAGCTTAGCGCTCGGTCCCTACGAGCAGTACTTC. It codes for CASSLALGPYEQYF.

The CDR3 DNA follows: TGTGCCAGCAGCTTAAATCCCAGGGGGAACACTGAAGCTTTCTTT. It codes for CASSLNPRGNTEAFF. The chain is built from TRBV7-2 and TRBJ1-1; tentative D call: TRBD1 (6 bases). The CDR3 contains 15 residues. Germline V gene data show CDR1 as SGHTA and CDR2 as FQGNSA. V was trimmed by 2 bases and J by 1 base, leaving 11 bases between them. The full variable domain, completed using reference TRBV7-2 and TRBJ1-1, is GAGVSQSPSNKVTEKGKDVELRCDPISGHTALYWYRQSLGQGLEFLIYFQGNSAPDKSGLPSDRFSAERTGGSVSTLTIQRTQQEDSAVYLCASSLNPRGNTEAFFGQGTRLTVV.

This chain connects TRBV29-1 to TRBJ1-1; D is possibly TRBD1 (5 bases). Germline V lookup: CDR1 SQVTM, CDR2 ANQGSEA. This CDR3 spans 14 amino acids. V was shortened by 6 bases and J by 3 bases, with 17 bases between the two germline ends. CDR3 coding DNA: TGCAGCGTGAGGGGAGGAGGGAGGGACACTGAAGCTTTCTTT. It yields the protein CSVRGGGRDTEAFF.

V usage is TRBV2 and J usage is TRBJ2-7; D is unresolved. The CDR3 extends over 12 amino acids. V lost 10 bases and J lost 2, with 12 bases in between. CDR1 and CDR2 from the germline V gene are SNHLY and FYNNEI. DNA of the CDR3: TGTGCCACCAGACTTGTCGCCTACGAGCAGTACTTC. Translation gives CATRLVAYEQYF.

V is TRBV2 and J is TRBJ1-4; D is uncertain. CDR1 is SNHLY and CDR2 is FYNNEI in the germline V gene. The V end lost 8 bases, the J end lost 3 bases, and 7 bases lay between the germline ends. This CDR3 is 12 amino acids long. The CDR3 DNA follows: TGTGCCAGCTTTATCGCTAATGAAAAACTGTTTTTT. It translates to CASFIANEKLFF.

This chain connects TRBV10-2 to TRBJ2-7, with D perhaps TRBD1 (5 bases). The germline gives CDR1 WSHSY, CDR2 SAAADI. This CDR3 is built from 17 residues. Trimming took off 3 bases at V and 0 bases at J, with 18 bases between the two ends. The chain's CDR3 is CASSESPEQVLSYEQYF. The CDR3 DNA reads as TGCGCCAGCAGTGAATCCCCTGAACAGGTCCTCTCCTACGAGCAGTACTTC.

As regards this clone: In the same sample, other DNA sequences code for this CDR3. V is TRBV20-1 and J is TRBJ1-2; D remains ambiguous. The CDR3 spans 10 residues. The germline CDR1 and CDR2 sequences are DFQATT and SNEGSKA (reference sequence). The ends were cut back, 6 bases at V and 0 bases at J, with 2 bases in the middle. The CDR3 DNA is TGCAGTGCAACTAACTATGGCTACACCTTC. Translated, it gives CSATNYGYTF.

V usage is TRBV20-1 and J usage is TRBJ2-7, with 8 bases that match TRBD1. This CDR3 has 11 amino acids. The V gene's germline CDR1 is DFQATT and CDR2 SNEGSKA (reference sequence). The trim removed 6 bases at V and 4 bases at J, leaving 2 bases unmatched. The CDR3 nucleotides are TGCAGTGCGAGACAGGGGTACGAGCAGTACTTC. Amino acid sequence: CSARQGYEQYF.

The genes are TRBV19 and TRBJ2-1, with D perhaps matching TRBD2 (6 bases). From germline, CDR1 is LNHDA and CDR2 SQIVND (reference sequence). Trimming removed 9 bases at V and 0 bases at J, with 18 bases between. The CDR3 has 16 amino acids. The CDR3 sequence is CASHPPDYSSYNEQFF. CDR3 sequence (DNA): TGTGCCAGCCACCCTCCGGACTATAGCTCCTACAATGAGCAGTTCTTC. Complete variable domain (other parts from reference TRBV19 and TRBJ2-1): DGGITQSPKYLFRKEGQNVTLSCEQNLNHDAMYWYRQDPGQGLRLIYYSQIVNDFQKGDIAEGYSVSREKKESFPLTVTSAQKNPTAFYLCASHPPDYSSYNEQFFGPGTRLTVL.

The J gene is TRBJ1-1, the V gene TRBV11-1; D ambiguous. CDR1 and CDR2 (germline): SGHAT, FQDESV (reference sequence). V lost 5 bases, J lost 5 bases, and 15 bases lay in between. This CDR3 has 14 amino acids. This chain's CDR3 is CASSPTMSVTEAFF. The CDR3 DNA reads TGTGCCAGCAGCCCGACGATGTCAGTTACTGAAGCTTTCTTT.

The genes are TRBV6-5 and TRBJ1-5, with D possibly being TRBD1 (5 bases). The CDR3 has 16 residues. V was clipped by 4 bases and J by 0 bases, with 13 bases between them. Germline CDR1 reads MNHEY; CDR2 reads SVGAGI. The CDR3 nucleotides read TGTGCCAGCAGTTCCCCGGGGGGATATAGCAATCAGCCCCAGCATTTT. This sequence encodes CASSSPGGYSNQPQHF.

This clone was detected only once. The germline gene is not matched at one end of the junction; a read error may be the cause. V usage is TRBV27 and J usage is TRBJ2-7, with 16 bases fitting TRBD2. CDR3 size: 12 residues. CDR1 is MNHEY, CDR2 SMNVEV, per germline (reference sequence). In nucleotides, the CDR3 is TGCGCGGGACTAGCGGGAGGGCACGAGCAGTACTTC. Protein: CAGLAGGHEQYF.

This clone was observed a single time. J is TRBJ1-4 and V is TRBV5-4; no clear D. This CDR3 contains 15 residues. CDR1 is SGHNT, CDR2 YYREEE, per germline (reference sequence). V was cut by 4 bases and J by 0 bases, with 10 bases left in between. CDR3 nucleotide sequence: TGTGCCAGCAGCCCCGGCCGTGCAACTAATGAAAAACTGTTTTTT. Protein: CASSPGRATNEKLFF.

The chain employs TRBV10-3 and TRBJ1-2; D remains ambiguous. Trimming cost V 4 bases and J 6 bases, with 9 bases left between them. The CDR3 consists of 12 residues. Germline V CDR1 and CDR2: ENHRY, SYGVKD. Here the CDR3 reads CAISVGEDGYTF. The CDR3 coding sequence is TGTGCCATCAGTGTAGGAGAAGATGGCTACACCTTC.

The chain carries TRBV15 and TRBJ1-1; D remains unclear. The CDR3 has 14 residues. Trimming took 5 bases from V and 1 from J, leaving 11 bases between them. Germline CDR1 and CDR2: LNHNV and YYDKDF (reference sequence). Here the CDR3 DNA reads TGTGCCACCAGCCCCCGTGCGTCGAACACTGAAGCTTTCTTT. It encodes CATSPRASNTEAFF. Full variable domain (rest looked up from reference TRBV15 and TRBJ1-1): DAMVIQNPRYQVTQFGKPVTLSCSQTLNHNVMYWYQQKSSQAPKLLFHYYDKDFNNEADTPDNFQSRRPNTSFCFLDIRSPGLGDTAMYLCATSPRASNTEAFFGQGTRLTVV.

The chain combines TRBV7-8 with TRBJ1-1; D may be TRBD1 (6 bases). V dropped 5 bases and J dropped 1 base, with 11 bases sitting between them. This CDR3 is 14 amino acids long. Germline CDR1 reads SGHVS; CDR2 reads FQNEAQ. The CDR3 DNA reads as TGTGCCAGCAGCCCCAGGGGTCGGAACACTGAAGCTTTCTTT. It translates to CASSPRGRNTEAFF.

In this sample, this clone turned up once. This chain links TRBV4-3 with TRBJ2-1, with D perhaps TRBD2 (5 bases). V was pared by 2 bases and J by 4 bases, with 12 bases between. Germline V gives CDR1 LGHNA, CDR2 YSLEER. The CDR3 has 15 amino acids. CDR3 sequence reads: CASSQSLGEYNEQFF. CDR3 DNA: TGCGCCAGCAGCCAAAGTCTCGGGGAATACAATGAGCAGTTCTTC.

J is TRBJ2-3 and V is TRBV2; 13 bases fit TRBD2. CDR1 SNHLY and CDR2 FYNNEI come from the germline V gene. Germline trimming cut 6 bases from V and 3 bases from J; bases unmatched to any gene: 6. The CDR3 spans 16 residues. As DNA, the CDR3 is TGTGCCAGCAGCGCCTTGGGACTAGCGGGAACAGATACGCAGTATTTT. Its translation is CASSALGLAGTDTQYF.

J is TRBJ1-4 and V is TRBV7-2; no clear D gene. Germline assignment: CDR1 SGHTA and CDR2 FQGNSA. The V and J ends lost 4 bases and 10 bases respectively, with 10 bases between them. The CDR3 is 12 residues long. In nucleotides, the CDR3 is TGTGCCAGCAGCTCCCTGAGTGGAAAACTGTTTTTT. Translated, it gives CASSSLSGKLFF.

This chain connects TRBV4-3 to TRBJ2-1; 8 bases align to TRBD2. The CDR3 runs 16 residues. Unmatched junction bases numbered 10, after V lost 2 bases and J lost 7 bases. Looked up from germline, CDR1 is LGHNA and CDR2 is YSLEER. CDR3 DNA sequence: TGCGCCAGCAGCCAAAACATCGGACTAGCAGGTAATGAGCAGTTCTTC. Its protein product is CASSQNIGLAGNEQFF.

The V gene is TRBV7-3, the J gene TRBJ2-3; no clear D. Germline V gene lookup returns CDR1 SGHTA and CDR2 FQGTGA. V was clipped by 1 base and J by 4 bases, with 15 bases between them. The CDR3 length is 16 residues. CDR3: CASSLKPSGLADTQYF. CDR3 nucleotides: TGTGCCAGCAGCTTAAAGCCCTCGGGCTTGGCAGATACGCAGTATTTT.

The genes are TRBV28 and TRBJ2-7; no firm D call. V lost 6 bases to trimming and J lost 0 bases, with 6 bases between them. The CDR3 sequence is 12 residues long. Germline loops: CDR1 MDHEN, CDR2 SYDVKM. As DNA, the CDR3 is TGTGCCAGCAGACCCCGCTCCTACGAGCAGTACTTC. Amino acid sequence: CASRPRSYEQYF.

This chain joins TRBV6-7 and TRBJ2-7; D is perhaps TRBD1 or TRBD2 (5 bases each). TRBV6-7 is reported as an ORF; its role is uncertain. Trimming stripped 5 bases from V and 0 bases from J, with 11 bases between. This CDR3 spans 14 amino acids. The CDR3 protein is CASSPGTVSYEQYF. CDR3 sequence (DNA): TGTGCCAGCAGTCCAGGGACGGTCTCCTACGAGCAGTACTTC.

Notes on this clone: Distinct nucleotide sequences in the sample also encode this CDR3. This chain links TRBV27 with TRBJ1-1; TRBD1 matches at 10 bases. Germline CDR1 MNHEY, CDR2 SMNVEV (reference sequence). The CDR3 is 16 amino acids. J lost 6 bases, V lost 5 bases, and 12 bases had no gene match. The CDR3 loop reads CASSAGQGVPDPEAFF. CDR3 DNA sequence: TGTGCCAGCAGTGCCGGACAGGGGGTGCCGGACCCTGAAGCTTTCTTT.

This chain joins TRBV5-1 and TRBJ1-3, with 8 bases identical to TRBD1. CDR3 length: 14 residues. In germline, CDR1 is SGHRS, CDR2 YFSETQ. V lost 5 bases to trimming and J lost 2 bases; unmatched junction nucleotides: 3. This CDR3 is CASRDREAGNTIYF. In nucleotides, the CDR3 is TGCGCCAGCAGGGACAGGGAGGCTGGAAACACCATATATTTT.

The rearrangement uses TRBV13 and TRBJ1-2; D uncertain. V shed 5 bases and J shed 2 bases, with 15 bases lying between them. CDR3 length: 15 residues. Germline V CDR1 and CDR2: PRHDT, FYEKMQ (reference sequence). The CDR3 sequence is CASSLGIGKNYGYTF. The CDR3 DNA sequence: TGTGCCAGCAGCCTGGGTATAGGGAAGAACTATGGCTACACCTTC.